The T cell receptor beta chain under discussion was sequenced for a study of identical twins. Healthy Caucasians were all of the donors. TCRdb reprocessed the 5' RACE reads via MiXCR and lists one record per CDR3 protein. The table has just under 650,000 distinct CDR3 sequences, around 7.5% seen once. V shed 5 bases and J 0 bases; nucleotides not matched to a gene: 4. There are 15 residues in the CDR3. Germline CDR1 reads LNHNV; CDR2 reads YYDKDF (reference sequence). Another study also made use of these data, one on yellow fever vaccine responses in identical twins.

This chain links TRBV15 with TRBJ1-1, with 9 bases lining up with TRBD1. The sequencing sample was made of PBMCs. The sequence came from a woman in her late teens or twenties in good health. In DNA, the CDR3 is TGTGCCACCAGCGGGAACAGGGGGCTGAACACTGAAGCTTTCTTT. It specifies CATSGNRGLNTEAFF. The full variable domain, its missing parts supplied by reference TRBV15 and TRBJ1-1, is DAMVIQNPRYQVTQFGKPVTLSCSQTLNHNVMYWYQQKSSQAPKLLFHYYDKDFNNEADTPDNFQSRRPNTSFCFLDIRSPGLGDTAMYLCATSGNRGLNTEAFFGQGTRLTVV.